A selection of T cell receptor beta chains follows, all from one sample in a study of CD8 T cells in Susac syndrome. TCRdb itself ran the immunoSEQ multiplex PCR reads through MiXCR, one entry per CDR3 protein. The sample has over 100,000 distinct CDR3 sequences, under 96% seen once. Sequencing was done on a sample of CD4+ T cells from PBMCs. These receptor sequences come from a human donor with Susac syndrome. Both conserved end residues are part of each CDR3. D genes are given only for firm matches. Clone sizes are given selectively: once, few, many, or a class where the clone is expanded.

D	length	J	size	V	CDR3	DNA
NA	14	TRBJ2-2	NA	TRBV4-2	CASSQEVQTGELFF	TGTGCCAGCAGCCAAGAAGTCCAGACCGGGGAGCTGTTTTTT
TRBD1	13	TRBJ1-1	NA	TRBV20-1	CSARTGINTEAFF	TGCAGTGCTAGGACAGGGATCAACACTGAAGCTTTCTTT
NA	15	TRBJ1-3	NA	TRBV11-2	CASSPSFSSGNTIYF	TGTGCCAGCAGCCCCTCATTCAGCTCTGGAAACACCATATATTTT
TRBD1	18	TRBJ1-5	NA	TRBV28	CASSFGGQGSSSNQPQHF	TGTGCCAGCAGTTTTGGAGGACAGGGGTCCTCAAGCAATCAGCCCCAGCATTTT
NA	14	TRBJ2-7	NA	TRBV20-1	CSAREGANPYEQYF	TGCAGTGCTAGGGAAGGGGCGAACCCCTACGAGCAGTACTTC
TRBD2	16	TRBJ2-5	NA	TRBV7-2	CASSSRLAGEQETQYF	TGTGCCAGCAGCTCCCGACTAGCGGGAGAACAAGAGACCCAGTACTTC
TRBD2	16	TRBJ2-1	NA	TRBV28	CASSFQMTSEYNEQFF	TGTGCCAGCAGTTTCCAAATGACTAGCGAGTACAATGAGCAGTTCTTC
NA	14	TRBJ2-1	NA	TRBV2	CASSGGTVNSEQFF	TGTGCCAGCAGTGGCGGGACTGTGAACAGTGAGCAGTTCTTC
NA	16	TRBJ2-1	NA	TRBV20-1	CSARDQQLSSYNEQFF	TGCAGTGCTAGAGATCAACAACTTAGCTCCTACAATGAGCAGTTCTTC
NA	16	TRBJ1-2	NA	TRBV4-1	CASSQDPEQGIYGYTF	TGCGCCAGCAGCCAAGACCCAGAACAGGGTATCTATGGCTACACCTTC
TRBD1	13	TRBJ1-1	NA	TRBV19	CASSPGTGREAFF	TGTGCCAGTAGTCCCGGGACAGGGAGAGAAGCTTTCTTT
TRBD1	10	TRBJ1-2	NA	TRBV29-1	CSVTGGGYTF	TGCAGCGTTACAGGGGGCGGCTACACCTTC
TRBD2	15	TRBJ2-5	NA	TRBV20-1	CSARDQASGQETQYF	TGCAGTGCTAGAGATCAGGCTAGCGGCCAAGAGACCCAGTACTTC
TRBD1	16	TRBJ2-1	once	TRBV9	CASSPRQGSTYNEQFF	TGTGCCAGCAGCCCCAGACAGGGTTCCACCTACAATGAGCAGTTCTTC
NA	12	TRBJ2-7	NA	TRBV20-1	CSAGPDGREQYF	TGCAGTGCTGGTCCCGATGGGCGCGAGCAGTACTTC
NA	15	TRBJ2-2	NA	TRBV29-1	CSVGQRVGGTGELFF	TGCAGCGTTGGGCAGCGGGTTGGAGGCACCGGGGAGCTGTTTTTT
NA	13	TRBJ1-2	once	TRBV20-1	CSAPFNGRWGYTF	TGCAGTGCCCCTTTTAACGGTCGTTGGGGCTACACCTTC
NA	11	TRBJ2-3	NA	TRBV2	CASTGSDTQYF	TGTGCCAGCACCGGGTCCGATACGCAGTATTTT